This TCR beta chain is from a study of T cells after yellow fever vaccination. Broader study findings: From the bulk population, abundant clonotypes could contaminate and appear within FACS-sorted repertoires. Among primary-vaccination clones, most reappeared after the booster, at approximately 97% for CD4 and approximately 88% for CD8. On re-exposure, the response was weaker but peaked faster, at day 5 versus 15.

TCR cDNA, made by 5'RACE template switching, carried an added universal primer site and UMIs. TCRdb processed the 5' RACE reads anew with MiXCR; each CDR3 protein has one entry. The table has around 310,000 distinct CDR3 sequences, about 8.7% seen once. This clonotype was seen a handful of times. No antigen is known for it. The CDR3 is 15 residues long. The germline CDR1 and CDR2 sequences are SGHTA and FQGTGA. The V end lost 5 bases, the J end lost 0 bases, and 14 bases lay between the germline ends. Sequences were derived from PBMCs, sampled on the day of the first yellow fever vaccination. V and J are TRBV7-3 and TRBJ2-7; a weak D match, TRBD1 (6 bases). This TCR came from a man aged 18 to 30 who received the YFV17D yellow fever vaccine. The CDR3 is CASSPHSTGSYEQYF. The CDR3 DNA is TGTGCCAGCAGCCCACATTCGACAGGCTCCTACGAGCAGTACTTC.